The rows below give T cell receptor beta chains drawn from one sample of a study of cytomegalovirus exposure and HLA in healthy donors. Assay used: immunoSEQ multiplex PCR; TCRdb lists only in-frame clones, some missing. The sample has roughly 160,000 clones; about 75% are singletons. The sequenced sample was PBMCs. Receptors originate from a man between 50 and 59 years old in good health and CMV-seropositive. Each CDR3 is given with its conserved first and last residue. Fields, in order: J gene, V gene, D gene, clone size, CDR3 DNA, CDR3 protein. D genes are given only for firm matches. The size of a clone is reported for some rows only, either as once, few or many, or as a class for expanded clones.

j_gene: TRBJ1-5
v_gene: TRBV2
d_gene: .
abundance: .
CDR3nt: TGTGCCAGCAGTGGGACAGCCAATCAGCCCCAGCATTTT
CDR3aa: CASSGTANQPQHF

j_gene: TRBJ1-2
v_gene: TRBV23-1
d_gene: .
abundance: .
CDR3nt: TGCGCCAGCAGTCAAGTCTGGGCCATCCCCATAGACTATGGCTACACCTTC
CDR3aa: CASSQVWAIPIDYGYTF

j_gene: TRBJ2-3
v_gene: TRBV6-1
d_gene: TRBD2
abundance: .
CDR3nt: TGTGCCAGCAGTGAAAGCGGACTAGCGACCTCTAGCACAGATACGCAGTATTTT
CDR3aa: CASSESGLATSSTDTQYF

j_gene: TRBJ1-2
v_gene: TRBV10-3
d_gene: .
abundance: .
CDR3nt: TGTGCCATCAGTGAGTCTCGGACCGGAGGAGACTATGGCTACACCTTC
CDR3aa: CAISESRTGGDYGYTF

j_gene: TRBJ1-1
v_gene: TRBV18
d_gene: TRBD1
abundance: .
CDR3nt: TGTGCCAGCTCACGGACAGGGGGGACTGAAGCTTTCTTT
CDR3aa: CASSRTGGTEAFF

j_gene: TRBJ1-4
v_gene: TRBV18
d_gene: .
abundance: .
CDR3nt: TGTGCCAGCTCGGAGGGGCCCTCCGCGGAAAAACTGTTTTTT
CDR3aa: CASSEGPSAEKLFF

j_gene: TRBJ1-5
v_gene: TRBV19
d_gene: TRBD1
abundance: .
CDR3nt: TGTGCCAGTAGAGGGACAGGGGAAGCCAATCAGCCCCAGCATTTT
CDR3aa: CASRGTGEANQPQHF

j_gene: TRBJ1-6
v_gene: TRBV27
d_gene: .
abundance: .
CDR3nt: TGTGCCAGCAGGCCCGGACAGTATTCACCCCTCCACTTT
CDR3aa: CASRPGQYSPLHF

j_gene: TRBJ2-1
v_gene: TRBV6-1
d_gene: TRBD1
abundance: .
CDR3nt: TGTGCCAGCAGTCGAGGACAGGGCAATGAGCAGTTCTTC
CDR3aa: CASSRGQGNEQFF

j_gene: TRBJ2-6
v_gene: TRBV18
d_gene: .
abundance: .
CDR3nt: TGTGCCAGCTCACCACCAAACAGCCTCCTCTCTGGGGCCAACGTCCTGACTTTC
CDR3aa: CASSPPNSLLSGANVLTF

j_gene: TRBJ2-4
v_gene: TRBV4-2
d_gene: TRBD2
abundance: .
CDR3nt: TGTGCCAGCAGCCAAGATCCCCCCGCGGAGGGGAGGGAACCCATTCAGTACTTC
CDR3aa: CASSQDPPAEGREPIQYF

j_gene: TRBJ1-1
v_gene: TRBV5-8
d_gene: TRBD1
abundance: .
CDR3nt: TGTGCCAGCAGCCGACAGGGGGTCGCTGAAGCTTTCTTT
CDR3aa: CASSRQGVAEAFF

j_gene: TRBJ1-2
v_gene: TRBV5-4
d_gene: TRBD1
abundance: .
CDR3nt: TGTGCCAGCTCATCAGGGGGCTATGGCTACACCTTC
CDR3aa: CASSSGGYGYTF

j_gene: TRBJ2-1
v_gene: TRBV20-1
d_gene: .
abundance: .
CDR3nt: TGCAGTGCTCATAGCAGCGGTGAGCAGTTCTTC
CDR3aa: CSAHSSGEQFF

j_gene: TRBJ1-2
v_gene: TRBV2
d_gene: .
abundance: .
CDR3nt: TGTGCCAGCAGTGAATGGGCTGGCTACACCTTC
CDR3aa: CASSEWAGYTF

j_gene: TRBJ1-1
v_gene: TRBV18
d_gene: .
abundance: once
CDR3nt: TGTGCCAGCTCCCTATCCAGGGTACAGGGCACTGAAGCTTTCTTT
CDR3aa: CASSLSRVQGTEAFF

j_gene: TRBJ2-1
v_gene: TRBV4-2
d_gene: .
abundance: .
CDR3nt: TGTGCCAGCAGCGTGGAGGGGAATGAGCAGTTCTTC
CDR3aa: CASSVEGNEQFF

j_gene: TRBJ2-1
v_gene: TRBV4-1
d_gene: TRBD2
abundance: .
CDR3nt: TGCGCCAGCAGCCAAGACTTGGGTGGCGGGGGGCGTACCAATGAGCAGTTCTTC
CDR3aa: CASSQDLGGGGRTNEQFF

j_gene: TRBJ1-2
v_gene: TRBV5-6
d_gene: TRBD1
abundance: .
CDR3nt: TGTGCCAGCAGCCGGGGACAGGGGTCGGATGGCTACACCTTC
CDR3aa: CASSRGQGSDGYTF

j_gene: TRBJ2-3
v_gene: TRBV5-1
d_gene: TRBD1
abundance: .
CDR3nt: TGCGCCAGCAGCACGGACAGGGCAAGCACAGATACGCAGTATTTT
CDR3aa: CASSTDRASTDTQYF

j_gene: TRBJ2-3
v_gene: TRBV28
d_gene: .
abundance: .
CDR3nt: TGTGCCAGCAAACCCCTATTGGGCGCCGCTAGCAATTCGGGGGGCACAGATACGCAGTATTTT
CDR3aa: CASKPLLGAASNSGGTDTQYF

j_gene: TRBJ1-1
v_gene: TRBV2
d_gene: .
abundance: .
CDR3nt: TGTGCCAGCAGTAAGGGGGAGGGAACTGAAGCTTTCTTT
CDR3aa: CASSKGEGTEAFF

j_gene: TRBJ1-6
v_gene: TRBV9
d_gene: .
abundance: .
CDR3nt: TGTGCCAGCAGCGTAGCCGTTTCTAATTCACCCCTCCACTTT
CDR3aa: CASSVAVSNSPLHF

j_gene: TRBJ2-5
v_gene: TRBV2
d_gene: .
abundance: .
CDR3nt: TGTGCCAGCCTCGGGGGAGAGACCCAGTACTTC
CDR3aa: CASLGGETQYF

j_gene: TRBJ1-2
v_gene: TRBV27
d_gene: .
abundance: .
CDR3nt: TGTGCCAGCAGTGACGGGAGCTATGGCTACACCTTC
CDR3aa: CASSDGSYGYTF

j_gene: TRBJ1-1
v_gene: TRBV5-5
d_gene: .
abundance: .
CDR3nt: TGTGCCAGCAGCTTGGTCCTTCCCAGTGAAGCTTTCTTT
CDR3aa: CASSLVLPSEAFF

j_gene: TRBJ1-6
v_gene: TRBV27
d_gene: .
abundance: .
CDR3nt: TGTGCCAGCAGCCGCGGGGCTGATTCACCCCTCCACTTT
CDR3aa: CASSRGADSPLHF

j_gene: TRBJ1-1
v_gene: TRBV30
d_gene: TRBD1
abundance: .
CDR3nt: TGTGCCTGGAGCACAGGGGGGTACATGAACACTGAAGCTTTCTTT
CDR3aa: CAWSTGGYMNTEAFF

j_gene: TRBJ1-1
v_gene: TRBV5-4
d_gene: TRBD1
abundance: .
CDR3nt: TGTGCCAGCAGCGGGACAGAGACGAACACTGAAGCTTTCTTT
CDR3aa: CASSGTETNTEAFF

j_gene: TRBJ1-1
v_gene: TRBV28
d_gene: .
abundance: .
CDR3nt: TGTGCCAGTTCAGGGGTTATTAATTTTACTGAAGCTTTCTTT
CDR3aa: CASSGVINFTEAFF

j_gene: TRBJ2-5
v_gene: TRBV6-1
d_gene: TRBD2
abundance: .
CDR3nt: TGTGCCAGCAGTGTTGGGCTAGCGGAGACCCAAGAGACCCAGTACTTC
CDR3aa: CASSVGLAETQETQYF

j_gene: TRBJ1-1
v_gene: TRBV7-9
d_gene: TRBD1
abundance: .
CDR3nt: TGTGCCAGCAGCCGAGACAGGGGCACTGAAGCTTTCTTT
CDR3aa: CASSRDRGTEAFF

j_gene: TRBJ2-3
v_gene: TRBV28
d_gene: TRBD2
abundance: .
CDR3nt: TGTGCCAGCAGTTCACTAGCGGGGCCTACCCTTCAGTATTTT
CDR3aa: CASSSLAGPTLQYF

j_gene: TRBJ2-2
v_gene: TRBV18
d_gene: .
abundance: once
CDR3nt: TGTGCCAGCTCACCACTCGGCACAGGCCACACCGGGGAGCTGTTTTTT
CDR3aa: CASSPLGTGHTGELFF

j_gene: TRBJ1-1
v_gene: TRBV5-1
d_gene: TRBD1
abundance: .
CDR3nt: TGCGCCAGCAGCTCCCGACAGGGCGGGAACACTGAAGCTTTCTTT
CDR3aa: CASSSRQGGNTEAFF

j_gene: TRBJ2-2
v_gene: TRBV2
d_gene: .
abundance: few
CDR3nt: TGTGCCAGCACCCAGGAGGGGGCGATCGCCGGGGAGCTGTTTTTT
CDR3aa: CASTQEGAIAGELFF

j_gene: TRBJ1-6
v_gene: TRBV6-5
d_gene: TRBD1
abundance: .
CDR3nt: TGTGCCAGCAGTTACTCGAGGACAGGGTCTTCACCCCTCCACTTT
CDR3aa: CASSYSRTGSSPLHF

j_gene: TRBJ1-4
v_gene: TRBV6-1
d_gene: .
abundance: .
CDR3nt: TGTGCCAGCAGTGAAGCGGCCCCAGGGCGACGAGAAAAACTGTTTTTT
CDR3aa: CASSEAAPGRREKLFF

j_gene: TRBJ1-6
v_gene: TRBV6-1
d_gene: .
abundance: once
CDR3nt: TGTGCCAGCAGTGAAGGGTTTGTGGGGGCCAATTCACCCCTCCACTTT
CDR3aa: CASSEGFVGANSPLHF

j_gene: TRBJ1-1
v_gene: TRBV6-5
d_gene: .
abundance: .
CDR3nt: TGTGCCAGCAGGGCCACAGGGTTAGAAGCTTTCTTT
CDR3aa: CASRATGLEAFF

j_gene: TRBJ1-6
v_gene: TRBV10-1
d_gene: TRBD1
abundance: .
CDR3nt: TGCGCCAGCAGACGGGACAGGGGTTCACCCCTCCACTTT
CDR3aa: CASRRDRGSPLHF

j_gene: TRBJ2-5
v_gene: TRBV6-5
d_gene: .
abundance: .
CDR3nt: TGTGCCAGCAGGAGACGGGTTAACCAAGAGACCCAGTACTTC
CDR3aa: CASRRRVNQETQYF

j_gene: TRBJ1-1
v_gene: TRBV28
d_gene: TRBD1
abundance: .
CDR3nt: TGTGCCAGCAGGGGCTCTACAGGGGGGGCTGAAGCTTTCTTT
CDR3aa: CASRGSTGGAEAFF

j_gene: TRBJ2-1
v_gene: TRBV14
d_gene: TRBD2
abundance: .
CDR3nt: TGTGCCAGCAGCCAAGAAAGACTGGCGGGGGGTGCTTTCGAGCAGTTCTTC
CDR3aa: CASSQERLAGGAFEQFF

j_gene: TRBJ2-5
v_gene: TRBV7-2
d_gene: TRBD2
abundance: .
CDR3nt: TGTGCCAGCAGCTTAGCGCAGTCGGGGGGGTTGGAGACCCAGTACTTC
CDR3aa: CASSLAQSGGLETQYF

j_gene: TRBJ2-3
v_gene: TRBV7-9
d_gene: .
abundance: .
CDR3nt: TGTGCCAGCAGCTTAGTTCTGGGACTGCTCACAGATACGCAGTATTTT
CDR3aa: CASSLVLGLLTDTQYF